Here is one T cell receptor (beta chain) with its context. The sample belongs to a study of blood T cell repertoires in COVID-19. Study in general: Acute and convalescent COVID-19 specimens originated in the United States, Italy and Spain. T cells, B-cell-depleted T cells, or PBMCs supplied cDNA or gDNA.

The CDR3 has 22 amino acids. Germline values: CDR1 LNHNV, CDR2 YYDKDF (reference sequence). Trimming cost V 0 bases and J 8 bases; bases outside gene matches: 21. Methods used by the authors: Amplification of reference gene primers provided the estimated nucleated cell counts. The assay was immunoSEQ multiplex PCR, and TCRdb's table has in-frame clones only and misses some. The V and J calls and clone size were taken over from that table, and D and trimming were inferred from the DNA. The table includes roughly 200,000 clones, approximately 85% detected once. V gene TRBV15 combines with J gene TRBJ2-1; 14 bases fit TRBD2. The specimen sequenced was peripheral blood. This sequence originates from a human donor with active or convalescent COVID-19. The donor label of this sample is uncertain. This CDR3 reads CATSREVPGLAGVVQNIHEQFF. As DNA, the CDR3 is TGTGCCACCAGCAGAGAGGTCCCGGGACTAGCGGGAGTTGTACAAAACATCCATGAGCAGTTCTTC.